This T cell receptor (beta chain) was recovered during a study of radiotherapy plus CTLA-4 blockade in lung cancer (dated by TCRdb to 2017 to 2018). The study in broad terms: Among the enrolled patients, about 19% had an objective response, and approximately 33% reached disease control.

A note on this clone: Its antigen is unknown. No base quality information exists; no much larger clone differs at one position.

From cysteine to phenylalanine, the CDR3 is 12 amino acids long. This entry keeps only the CDR3 DNA: 36 bases, framed from base 1. Trimming costs V 2 bases and J 4 bases, and their ends lie 4 bases apart. The germline V gene gives CDR1 as SNHLY and CDR2 as FYNNEI. The library relied on the immunoSEQ multiplex PCR assay. Entries here come from immuneACCESS through TCRdb and include only in-frame sequences with V and J called. Some clones fail to appear in such tables; in the studies checked, an unresolved V gene covers under half of the shortfall, and the cause of the remainder is unknown. Here the sample has nearly 110,000 clones; 85% occur a single time. The ten largest clones take up about 2.2% of the sample. The full study reports these points: The strongest predictors of response, as reported, were early dynamic changes in blood T cell clones along with a rise in serum interferon-beta after radiation. After treatment with radiotherapy and ipilimumab, TCR clones that came from tumors expanded in the peripheral blood.

The study evaluated CTLA-4 blockade (ipilimumab) given together with focal radiation therapy in patients who had chemo-refractory metastatic non-small-cell lung cancer. The sequence was collected from a human donor with non-small cell lung cancer that progressed on radiotherapy plus ipilimumab. Some clones in this sample may be carry-over from other donors' samples. Sequencing used peripheral blood, obtained from a patient treated with radiotherapy plus ipilimumab. The sequence is built from TRBV2 and TRBJ2-3, with the D segment identity uncertain. The nucleotide sequence reads TGTGCCAGCAGTGAATCTGCAGATACGCAGTATTTT. It translates as CASSESADTQYF.